The T cell receptor (beta chain) under discussion was sequenced for a study of shared clonotypes between healthy human individuals. The germline V and J ends were trimmed by 0 bases and 4 bases, with 10 bases remaining between them. This CDR3 has 14 residues. CDR1 is SGHRS and CDR2 is YFSETQ in the germline V gene. Measured with immunoSEQ multiplex PCR; TCRdb has only the in-frame clones, and not every one. The repertoire includes about 1.5 million clones, about 98% of them detected once, and less than 0.55% sits in the top ten. The genes are TRBV5-1 and TRBJ2-5; no reliable D call. Sequencing input: naive CD4+ T cells sorted from blood. Subset given: CD45RA+ positively selected. This receptor was obtained from a man aged 25-45 years in good health. The CDR3 sequence is CASSLAALGETQYF. CDR3 DNA sequence: TGCGCCAGCAGCTTGGCAGCGTTGGGAGAGACCCAGTACTTC.